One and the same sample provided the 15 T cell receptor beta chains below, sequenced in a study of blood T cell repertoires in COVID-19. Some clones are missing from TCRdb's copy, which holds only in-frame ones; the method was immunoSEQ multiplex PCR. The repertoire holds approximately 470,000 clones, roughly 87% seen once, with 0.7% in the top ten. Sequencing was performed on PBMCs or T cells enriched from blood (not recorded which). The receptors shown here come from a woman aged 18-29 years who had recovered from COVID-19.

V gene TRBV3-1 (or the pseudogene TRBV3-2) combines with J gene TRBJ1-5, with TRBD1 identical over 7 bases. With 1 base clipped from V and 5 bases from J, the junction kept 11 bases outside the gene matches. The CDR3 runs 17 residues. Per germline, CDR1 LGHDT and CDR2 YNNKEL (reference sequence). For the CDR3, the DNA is TGTGCCAGCAGCCAAGCCCTCCCGGGACAGTACTATCAGCCCCAGCATTTT. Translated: CASSQALPGQYYQPQHF.

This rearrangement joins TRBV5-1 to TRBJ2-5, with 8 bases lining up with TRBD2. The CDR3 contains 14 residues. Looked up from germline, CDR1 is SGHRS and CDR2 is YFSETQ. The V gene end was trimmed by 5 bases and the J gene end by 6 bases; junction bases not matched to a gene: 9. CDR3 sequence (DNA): TGCGCCAGCAGGGCCGGACTAGCCGAAAAGACCCAGTACTTC. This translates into CASRAGLAEKTQYF.

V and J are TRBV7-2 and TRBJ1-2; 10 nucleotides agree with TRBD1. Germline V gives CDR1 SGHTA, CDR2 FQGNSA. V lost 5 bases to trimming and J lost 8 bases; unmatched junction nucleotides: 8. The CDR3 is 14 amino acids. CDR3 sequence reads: CASSVGQGVRGYTF. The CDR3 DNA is TGTGCCAGCAGCGTCGGACAGGGGGTTCGGGGCTACACCTTC.

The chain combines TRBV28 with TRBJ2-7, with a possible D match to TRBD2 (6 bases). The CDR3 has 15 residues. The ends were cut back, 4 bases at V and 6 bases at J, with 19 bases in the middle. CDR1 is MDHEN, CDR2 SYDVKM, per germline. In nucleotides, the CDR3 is TGTGCCAGCAGTTCCTCTCGACTCGGGGGAGGCGAGCAGTACTTC. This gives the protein CASSSSRLGGGEQYF.

Here the CDR3 reads CSVVGGVPYEQYF. In DNA, the CDR3 is TGCAGCGTTGTGGGAGGGGTACCCTACGAGCAGTACTTC. The V call is TRBV29-1, the J call TRBJ2-7; TRBD2 aligns across 7 bases. With V trimmed by 4 bases and J by 2 bases, 5 bases remained unmatched. This CDR3 is 13 amino acids long. From germline, CDR1 is SQVTM and CDR2 ANQGSEA.

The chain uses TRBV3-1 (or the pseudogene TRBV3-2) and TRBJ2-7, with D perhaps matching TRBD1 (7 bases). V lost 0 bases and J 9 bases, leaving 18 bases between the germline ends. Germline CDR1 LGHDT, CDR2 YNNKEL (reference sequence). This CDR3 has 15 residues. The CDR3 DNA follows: TGTGCCAGCAGCCAAGAGTCCGGGCAGGGGGGTGTGCAGTACTTC. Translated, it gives CASSQESGQGGVQYF.

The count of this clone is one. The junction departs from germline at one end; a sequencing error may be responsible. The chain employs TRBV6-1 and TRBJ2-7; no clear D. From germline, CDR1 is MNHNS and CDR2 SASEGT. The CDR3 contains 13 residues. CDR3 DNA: TGTGCCAGCAGGGAAGGGCGGTTCTACGAGCAGTACTTC. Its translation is CASREGRFYEQYF.

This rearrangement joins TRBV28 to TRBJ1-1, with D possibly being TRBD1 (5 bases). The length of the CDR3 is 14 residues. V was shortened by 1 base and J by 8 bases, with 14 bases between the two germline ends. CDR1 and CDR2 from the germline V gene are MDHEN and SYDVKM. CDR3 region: CASSLYPDRVEAFF. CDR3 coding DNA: TGTGCCAGCAGTTTATACCCCGACAGAGTCGAAGCTTTCTTT.

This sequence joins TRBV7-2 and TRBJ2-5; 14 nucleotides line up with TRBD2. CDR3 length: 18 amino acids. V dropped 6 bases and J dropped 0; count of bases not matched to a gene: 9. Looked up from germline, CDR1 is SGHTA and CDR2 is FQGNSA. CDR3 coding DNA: TGTGCCAGCAGTTCCCGACTAGCGGGGGGGATCAACCAAGAGACCCAGTACTTC. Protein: CASSSRLAGGINQETQYF.

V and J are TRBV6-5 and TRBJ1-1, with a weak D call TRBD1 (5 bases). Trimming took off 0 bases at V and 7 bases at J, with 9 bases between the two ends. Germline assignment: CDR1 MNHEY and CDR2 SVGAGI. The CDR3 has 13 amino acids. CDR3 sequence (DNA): TGTGCCAGCAGTTACTCCTTCAGGGATGAAGCTTTCTTT. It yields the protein CASSYSFRDEAFF.

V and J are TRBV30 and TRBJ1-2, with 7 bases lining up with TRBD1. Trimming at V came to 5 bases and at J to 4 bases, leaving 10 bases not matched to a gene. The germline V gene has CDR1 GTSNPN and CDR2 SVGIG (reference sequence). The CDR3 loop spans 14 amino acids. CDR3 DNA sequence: TGTGCCTGGGAGAACAGGGGTTTTGGCTATGGCTACACCTTC. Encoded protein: CAWENRGFGYGYTF. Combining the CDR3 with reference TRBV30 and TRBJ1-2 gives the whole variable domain SQTIHQWPATLVQPVGSPLSLECTVEGTSNPNLYWYRQAAGRGLQLLFYSVGIGQISSEVPQNLSASRPQDRQFILSSKKLLLSDSGFYLCAWENRGFGYGYTFGSGTRLTVV.

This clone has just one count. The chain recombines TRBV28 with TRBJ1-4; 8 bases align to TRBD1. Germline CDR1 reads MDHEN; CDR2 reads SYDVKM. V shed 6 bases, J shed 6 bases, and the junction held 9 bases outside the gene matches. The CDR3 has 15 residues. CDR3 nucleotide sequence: TGTGCCAGCAGGGGGACAGGAAGCGTGGATGAAAAACTGTTTTTT. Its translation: CASRGTGSVDEKLFF.

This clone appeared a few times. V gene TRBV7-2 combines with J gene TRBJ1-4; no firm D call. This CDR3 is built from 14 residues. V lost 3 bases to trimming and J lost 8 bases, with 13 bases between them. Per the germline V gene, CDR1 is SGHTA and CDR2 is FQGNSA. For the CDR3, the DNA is TGTGCCAGCAGCTTTCGGCCTAGCGGGGAAAAACTGTTTTTT. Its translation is CASSFRPSGEKLFF.

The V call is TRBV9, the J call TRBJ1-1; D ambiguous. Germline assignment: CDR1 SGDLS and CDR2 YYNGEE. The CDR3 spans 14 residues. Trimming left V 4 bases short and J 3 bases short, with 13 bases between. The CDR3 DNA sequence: TGTGCCAGCAGCCCTGGGCGACCCTACACTGAAGCTTTCTTT. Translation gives CASSPGRPYTEAFF.

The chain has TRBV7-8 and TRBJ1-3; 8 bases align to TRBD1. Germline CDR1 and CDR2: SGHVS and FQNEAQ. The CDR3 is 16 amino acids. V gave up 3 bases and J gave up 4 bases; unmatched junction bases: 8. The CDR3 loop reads CASSFRSTGDGNTIYF. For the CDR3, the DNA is TGTGCCAGCAGCTTCAGGTCGACAGGGGACGGAAACACCATATATTTT.